One and the same sample provided the 8 T cell receptor beta chains below, sequenced in a study of long-term antiretroviral therapy in people with HIV. They ran version v3.0 of the immunoSEQ assay at survey level. Data came from immunoSEQ multiplex PCR; TCRdb stores just in-frame clones and leaves some out. The table includes 17,000 or so clones, 65% to 85% detected once. The input for sequencing was unsorted PBMCs, taken roughly 1.3 years before starting antiretroviral therapy. Receptor source: a young man with HIV.

This rearrangement joins TRBV15 to TRBJ2-7; 10 bases are shared with TRBD1. Germline-derived CDR1 and CDR2 are LNHNV and YYDKDF (reference sequence). V shed 3 bases and J 3 bases; nucleotides not matched to a gene: 2. This CDR3 contains 14 residues. The CDR3 here is CATSSRDRGYEQYF. The CDR3, as DNA: TGTGCCACCAGCAGTAGGGACAGGGGCTACGAGCAGTACTTC.

The chain is built from TRBV18 and TRBJ2-5; no definite D call. Trimming left V 5 bases short and J 5 bases short, with 12 bases between. From germline, CDR1 is KGHSH and CDR2 LQKENI. The CDR3 extends over 13 amino acids. The CDR3 nucleotides read TGTGCCAGCTCAACCGGGCCTCACGAGACCCAGTACTTC. Protein product: CASSTGPHETQYF.

The genes are TRBV7-2 and TRBJ1-5; D may be TRBD1 (5 bases). The CDR3 has 14 amino acids. The V and J ends lost 5 bases and 4 bases respectively, with 12 bases between them. CDR1 and CDR2 from the germline V gene are SGHTA and FQGNSA. CDR3 loop: CASSQDRNNQPQHF. For the CDR3, the DNA is TGTGCCAGCAGCCAAGACAGAAATAATCAGCCCCAGCATTTT.

This clone was picked up a small number of times. V usage is TRBV19 and J usage is TRBJ2-7; D possibly uses TRBD1 or TRBD2 (6 bases each). Germline values: CDR1 LNHDA, CDR2 SQIVND (reference sequence). The V end lost 6 bases, the J end lost 3 bases, and 12 bases lay between the germline ends. The CDR3 extends over 13 amino acids. In DNA form, the CDR3 reads TGTGCCAGTAGACACAGGGACTTCTACGAGCAGTACTTC. Protein product: CASRHRDFYEQYF.

The gene calls are TRBV5-1 and TRBJ2-3; D is perhaps TRBD1 or TRBD2 (5 bases each). The germline V gene encodes CDR1 SGHRS and CDR2 YFSETQ. The CDR3 covers 13 residues. The V and J ends lost 2 bases and 4 bases respectively, with 8 bases between them. CDR3 loop: CASSFRDADTQYF. In DNA, the CDR3 is TGCGCCAGCAGCTTTCGGGACGCAGATACGCAGTATTTT.

This clone was found once. The CDR3: CASSVTQGPNTEAFF. CDR3 DNA: TGTGCCAGCAGCGTGACACAGGGGCCGAACACTGAAGCTTTCTTT. This sequence joins TRBV9 and TRBJ1-1; 7 bases line up with TRBD1. Germline CDR1 reads SGDLS; CDR2 reads YYNGEE. This CDR3 contains 15 residues. J was trimmed by 1 base and V by 2 bases; bases with no gene match: 5.

The chain links TRBV5-1 to TRBJ2-6; a weak D match, TRBD2 (6 bases). V was clipped by 4 bases and J by 10 bases, with 21 bases between them. The germline gives CDR1 SGHRS, CDR2 YFSETQ. CDR3 length: 16 amino acids. CDR3 sequence reads: CASSGGFRGLGNVLTF. The DNA for the CDR3 is TGCGCCAGCAGCGGAGGGTTTCGCGGGTTAGGTAACGTCCTGACTTTC.

This chain's CDR3 is CASSILAGGDNEQFF. DNA for the CDR3: TGTGCCAGTAGTATTTTAGCGGGAGGGGACAATGAGCAGTTCTTC. This rearrangement joins TRBV19 to TRBJ2-1; 11 bases are a match to TRBD2. The CDR3 has 15 amino acids. V dropped 3 bases and J dropped 5; count of bases not matched to a gene: 3. Germline lookup yields CDR1 LNHDA and CDR2 SQIVND (reference sequence).